This TCR beta chain was identified during a study of blood T cell repertoires in COVID-19. Study context: COVID-19 samples, acute and convalescent, were from the United States, Italy and Spain. From T cells, B-cell-depleted T cells, or PBMCs came the material, which was cDNA or gDNA.

Per the original methods: Nucleated cell number was recorded as an estimate derived from reference gene primer amplification. TCRdb's table, derived via immunoSEQ multiplex PCR, lists solely in-frame clones and lacks some. The DNA gave D and trimming, while V, J and clone size come from that table. The sample has about 280,000 clones; roughly nine tenths are singletons. V lost 1 base to trimming and J lost 2 bases, with 10 bases between them. The germline gives CDR1 LGHNT, CDR2 FRNRAP. The CDR3 spans 15 residues. The specimen sequenced was peripheral blood. The chain employs TRBV12-5 and TRBJ2-3; D perhaps matches TRBD2 (6 bases). This receptor was obtained from a middle-aged woman who had recovered from COVID-19. CDR3 coding DNA: TGTGCTAGTGGTTTGGGAACGGACTACACAGATACGCAGTATTTT. Translating it yields CASGLGTDYTDTQYF.